Presented here are 20 T cell receptor beta chains from one specimen sequenced in a study of T cell responses to AZD1222 COVID-19 vaccine. TCRdb keeps only in-frame clones here, not all; method: immunoSEQ multiplex PCR. The sample has 91,000 or so clones; 92% are singletons. The sequencing here drew on peripheral blood, taken 28 days after the second AZD1222 dose. The receptor set was obtained from an adult who received the AZD1222 COVID-19 vaccine.

The rearrangement joins TRBV15 to TRBJ1-3; TRBD1 matches 7 bases. The V gene end was trimmed by 5 bases and the J gene end by 6 bases; junction bases not matched to a gene: 7. The CDR3 has 14 amino acids. CDR1 and CDR2 from the germline V gene are LNHNV and YYDKDF (reference sequence). The CDR3 DNA follows: TGTGCCACCAGCGAGACAGGGTTCGCAAACACCATATATTTT. Protein: CATSETGFANTIYF.

The chain recombines TRBV27 with TRBJ1-4, with D tentatively TRBD1 (5 bases). CDR3 size: 14 residues. The V end lost 3 bases, the J end lost 8 bases, and 13 bases lay between the germline ends. Germline V gene sequence: CDR1 MNHEY, CDR2 SMNVEV (reference sequence). Here the CDR3 DNA reads TGTGCCAGCAGTTTCGGAAGGGGAGGCGAAAAACTGTTTTTT. Its translation is CASSFGRGGEKLFF.

Within the sample, this clone is medium-sized. CDR3 sequence reads: CASSYSTSGGETQYF. CDR3 DNA sequence: TGTGCCAGCAGTTACAGTACTAGCGGGGGTGAGACCCAGTACTTC. The chain is built from TRBV6-5 and TRBJ2-5; 11 nucleotides align to TRBD2. V shed 2 bases and J 5 bases; nucleotides not matched to a gene: 4. The CDR3 contains 15 residues. Germline V lookup: CDR1 MNHEY, CDR2 SVGAGI.

The V call is TRBV7-2, the J call TRBJ2-2; perhaps D is TRBD1 or TRBD2 (5 bases each). The CDR3 runs to 16 residues. Germline lookup yields CDR1 SGHTA and CDR2 FQGNSA. V shed 1 base and J shed 5 bases, with 14 bases lying between them. The CDR3 DNA sequence: TGTGCCAGCAGCTTAGGTGCAGGGAGACTTACCGGGGAGCTGTTTTTT. Its translation: CASSLGAGRLTGELFF.

V and J are TRBV29-1 and TRBJ1-2, with D perhaps matching TRBD1 (5 bases). Germline V lookup: CDR1 SQVTM, CDR2 ANQGSEA. The germline V and J ends were trimmed by 4 bases and 5 bases, with 14 bases remaining between them. The CDR3 spans 13 residues. The CDR3 sequence: CSVARDSRYGYTF. The CDR3 coding sequence is TGCAGCGTTGCGCGGGACTCTCGATATGGCTACACCTTC.

This clone was seen a single time. The chain combines TRBV15 with TRBJ1-1, with 11 bases matching TRBD1. Trimming took 5 bases from V and 4 from J; bases not matched to a gene: 6. CDR1 and CDR2 from the germline V gene are LNHNV and YYDKDF (reference sequence). This CDR3 region has 15 residues. CDR3: CATSEGTGGPTEAFF. CDR3 coding DNA: TGTGCCACCAGCGAGGGGACAGGGGGGCCCACTGAAGCTTTCTTT.

The gene calls are TRBV28 and TRBJ1-2; 7 bases are shared with TRBD1. From germline, CDR1 is MDHEN and CDR2 SYDVKM. The CDR3 covers 13 residues. V dropped 6 bases and J dropped 4; count of bases not matched to a gene: 5. DNA for the CDR3: TGTGCCAGCAGGGGGACAGTTATCTATGGCTACACCTTC. As protein: CASRGTVIYGYTF.

J is TRBJ2-3 and V is TRBV19; the D gene is possibly TRBD2 (6 bases). Per the germline V gene, CDR1 is LNHDA and CDR2 is SQIVND (reference sequence). Trimming pared 4 bases from V and 2 bases from J, leaving 13 bases between. This CDR3 region has 15 residues. CDR3 in DNA: TGTGCCAGTAGTAGGACTGCGGGGCTCACAGATACGCAGTATTTT. This sequence encodes CASSRTAGLTDTQYF.

The V call is TRBV6-5, the J call TRBJ1-1, with D unresolved. Trimming cost V 4 bases and J 1 base, with 13 bases left between them. CDR3 size: 15 residues. Germline CDR1 and CDR2: MNHEY and SVGAGI. CDR3 residues: CASSSAAAENTEAFF. Written as DNA, the CDR3 is TGTGCCAGCAGTTCGGCCGCAGCCGAGAACACTGAAGCTTTCTTT.

The genes are TRBV5-4 and TRBJ1-2; TRBD1 is a possible D gene (5 bases). The CDR3 has 15 amino acids. Germline V gives CDR1 SGHNT, CDR2 YYREEE (reference sequence). The V end lost 0 bases, the J end lost 4 bases, and 13 bases lay between the germline ends. CDR3 residues: CASSLDRQTLYGYTF. The CDR3 DNA follows: TGTGCCAGCAGCTTGGACAGGCAAACCCTCTATGGCTACACCTTC.

The chain recombines TRBV13 with TRBJ1-1; D is perhaps TRBD1 (5 bases). CDR3 length: 15 residues. The germline V and J ends were trimmed by 2 bases and 0 bases, with 10 bases remaining between them. The germline V gene has CDR1 PRHDT and CDR2 FYEKMQ (reference sequence). The CDR3 region has the DNA TGTGCCAGCAGCTTATACTCAGGGATGAACACTGAAGCTTTCTTT. This sequence encodes CASSLYSGMNTEAFF.

This chain uses TRBV19 with TRBJ1-4, with unresolved D. The germline gives CDR1 LNHDA, CDR2 SQIVND (reference sequence). CDR3 length: 14 amino acids. V was trimmed by 4 bases and J by 2 bases, leaving 8 bases between them. The CDR3 protein is CASSKRETNEKLFF. The CDR3 region has the DNA TGTGCCAGTAGTAAGAGAGAGACTAATGAAAAACTGTTTTTT. Complete variable domain (other parts from reference TRBV19 and TRBJ1-4): DGGITQSPKYLFRKEGQNVTLSCEQNLNHDAMYWYRQDPGQGLRLIYYSQIVNDFQKGDIAEGYSVSREKKESFPLTVTSAQKNPTAFYLCASSKRETNEKLFFGSGTQLSVL.

This clone showed up just once. Here the CDR3 reads CASSPHSGGSYNEQFF. In DNA form, the CDR3 reads TGTGCCAGCAGCCCCCATAGCGGGGGTAGCTACAATGAGCAGTTCTTC. The J gene is TRBJ2-1, the V gene TRBV5-4, with TRBD2 matching 9 bases. This CDR3 is 16 amino acids long. The germline V gene has CDR1 SGHNT and CDR2 YYREEE (reference sequence). With V trimmed by 4 bases and J by 3 bases, 8 bases remained unmatched.

The V and J genes are TRBV7-9 and TRBJ1-2; TRBD1 is a possible D gene (5 bases). This CDR3 region has 14 residues. Trimming stripped 5 bases from V and 4 bases from J, with 14 bases between. Germline V gene data show CDR1 as SEHNR and CDR2 as FQNEAQ (reference sequence). The CDR3: CASSPLGPGYGYTF. CDR3 nucleotides: TGTGCCAGCAGCCCCTTGGGGCCTGGCTATGGCTACACCTTC.

V is TRBV7-9 and J is TRBJ2-3; D is unresolved. The V gene's germline CDR1 is SEHNR and CDR2 FQNEAQ (reference sequence). CDR3 length: 16 residues. V lost 6 bases and J 0 bases, leaving 16 bases between the germline ends. The CDR3 loop reads CASRNKDGPSTDTQYF. The CDR3 coding sequence is TGTGCCAGCAGAAACAAGGACGGCCCTAGCACAGATACGCAGTATTTT. The whole variable domain, filled in from reference TRBV7-9 and TRBJ2-3, reads DTGVSQNPRHKITKRGQNVTFRCDPISEHNRLYWYRQTLGQGPEFLTYFQNEAQLEKSRLLSDRFSAERPKGSFSTLEIQRTEQGDSAMYLCASRNKDGPSTDTQYFGPGTRLTVL.

V and J are TRBV18 and TRBJ2-5; D perhaps matches TRBD2 (5 bases). Trimming pared 3 bases from V and 1 base from J, leaving 12 bases between. Per germline, CDR1 KGHSH and CDR2 LQKENI. The CDR3 contains 15 residues. CDR3 nucleotide sequence: TGTGCCAGCTCACCGGGATCGGGGTTCCAAGAGACCCAGTACTTC. Its translation is CASSPGSGFQETQYF.

This clone is a singleton in its sample. The chain employs TRBV19 and TRBJ1-2; 9 bases line up with TRBD1. Germline loops: CDR1 LNHDA, CDR2 SQIVND (reference sequence). The junction had 6 bases not matched to a gene; V was cut back by 4 bases and J by 0 bases. The CDR3 length is 16 residues. The CDR3 loop is CASSTGTGRANYGYTF. In nucleotides, the CDR3 is TGTGCCAGTAGTACCGGGACAGGGCGGGCTAACTATGGCTACACCTTC.

This clone was detected only once. The chain uses TRBV19 and TRBJ1-4; D may be TRBD1 (5 bases). The CDR3 is 13 residues long. Germline-derived CDR1 and CDR2 are LNHDA and SQIVND (reference sequence). V shed 6 bases and J shed 8 bases, with 13 bases lying between them. The CDR3 loop reads CASRIQGREKLFF. The CDR3 nucleotides are TGTGCCAGTAGAATCCAGGGCCGGGAAAAACTGTTTTTT.

The chain is built from TRBV2 and TRBJ1-1; 9 nucleotides line up with TRBD1. The J segment lost 6 bases and the V segment lost 8 bases, leaving 13 bases of the junction unmatched. This CDR3 region has 15 residues. The V gene's germline CDR1 is SNHLY and CDR2 FYNNEI. The CDR3 loop is CASSRQGGKFAEAFF. The DNA of the CDR3 is TGTGCCAGCTCCCGACAGGGGGGGAAATTCGCTGAAGCTTTCTTT. Filled out from reference TRBV2 and TRBJ1-1, the complete variable domain reads EPEVTQTPSHQVTQMGQEVILRCVPISNHLYFYWYRQILGQKVEFLVSFYNNEISEKSEIFDDQFSVERPDGSNFTLKIRSTKLEDSAMYFCASSRQGGKFAEAFFGQGTRLTVV.

The rearrangement joins TRBV6-6 to TRBJ2-5; no reliable D call. The CDR3 covers 11 residues. The ends were cut back, 2 bases at V and 6 bases at J, with 4 bases in the middle. Germline lookup yields CDR1 MNHNY and CDR2 SVGAGI (reference sequence). The CDR3 sequence is CASSYRQTQYF. DNA of the CDR3: TGTGCCAGCAGTTACCGGCAGACCCAGTACTTC.